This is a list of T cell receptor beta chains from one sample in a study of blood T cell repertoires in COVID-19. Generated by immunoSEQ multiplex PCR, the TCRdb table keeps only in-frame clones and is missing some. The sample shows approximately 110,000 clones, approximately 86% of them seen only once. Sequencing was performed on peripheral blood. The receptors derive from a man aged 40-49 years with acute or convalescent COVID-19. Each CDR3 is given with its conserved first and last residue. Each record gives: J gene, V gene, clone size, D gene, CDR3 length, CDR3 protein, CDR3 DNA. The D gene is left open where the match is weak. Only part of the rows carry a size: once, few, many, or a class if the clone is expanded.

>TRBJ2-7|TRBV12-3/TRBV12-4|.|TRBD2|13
CASTSTSVGEQYF
TGTGCCAGCACCTCGACTAGCGTTGGTGAGCAGTACTTC
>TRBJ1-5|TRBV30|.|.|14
CAWSPGVAYQPQHF
TGTGCCTGGAGTCCAGGGGTAGCGTATCAGCCCCAGCATTTT
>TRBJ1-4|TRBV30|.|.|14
CASGGGTLNEKLFF
TGTGCCAGTGGGGGGGGGACACTCAATGAAAAACTGTTTTTT
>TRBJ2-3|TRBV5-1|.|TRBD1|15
CASSWGQGAEDTQYF
TGCGCCAGCAGCTGGGGACAGGGGGCAGAGGATACGCAGTATTTT
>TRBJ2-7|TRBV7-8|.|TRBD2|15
CASSLGLAGSYEQYF
TGTGCCAGCAGCCTCGGACTAGCGGGATCCTACGAGCAGTACTTC
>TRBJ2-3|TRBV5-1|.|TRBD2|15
CASSSETSGSDTQYF
TGCGCCAGCAGCTCCGAGACTAGCGGGAGTGATACGCAGTATTTT
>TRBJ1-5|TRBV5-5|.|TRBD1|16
CASSLEGQGARQPQHF
TGTGCCAGCAGCTTGGAGGGACAGGGGGCTCGGCAGCCCCAGCATTTT
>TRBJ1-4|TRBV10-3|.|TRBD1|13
CAISTDRGEKLFF
TGTGCCATCAGTACGGACAGGGGTGAAAAACTGTTTTTT
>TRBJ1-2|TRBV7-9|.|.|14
CASSLEGHGSGYTF
TGTGCCAGCAGCTTAGAGGGACATGGGTCTGGCTACACCTTC
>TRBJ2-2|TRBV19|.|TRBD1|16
CASSPWTGGVTGELFF
TGTGCCAGTAGTCCCTGGACAGGGGGTGTGACCGGGGAGCTGTTTTTT
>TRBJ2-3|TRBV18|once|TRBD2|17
CASSPPNRLAGTDTQYF
TGTGCCAGCTCACCACCCAACCGACTAGCGGGCACAGATACGCAGTATTTT
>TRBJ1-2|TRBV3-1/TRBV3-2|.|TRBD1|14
CASSLQTGSYGYTF
TGTGCCAGCAGCCTACAGACAGGGTCCTATGGCTACACCTTC
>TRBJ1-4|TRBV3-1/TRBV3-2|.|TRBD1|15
CASSLRQGLGEKLFF
TGTGCCAGCAGCCTTAGACAGGGGCTAGGTGAAAAACTGTTTTTT
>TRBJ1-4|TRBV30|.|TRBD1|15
CAWRTGEAKSEKLFF
TGTGCCTGGCGGACAGGGGAAGCAAAAAGTGAAAAACTGTTTTTT
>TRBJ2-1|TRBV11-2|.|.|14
CASSFSGKMGEQFF
TGTGCCAGCAGCTTCTCCGGGAAAATGGGTGAGCAGTTCTTC
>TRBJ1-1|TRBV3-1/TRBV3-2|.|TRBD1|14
CASTQTGGRTEAFF
TGTGCCAGCACCCAGACAGGGGGCCGAACTGAAGCTTTCTTT